What follows describes a single TCR beta chain. As yet, its antigen is unknown. The source of the sample is a study of human T cells and chemical hapten exposure. About the study: Doses of diphenylcyclopropenone went to the patients' scalps weekly throughout the roughly 22-week study. Study-level points and caveats: Compared with pre-sensitization or healthy control sets, expanded TCRs clustered more.

The study used a library that attached unique molecular identifiers to individual cDNA molecules. TCRdb re-called the RACE reads through MiXCR, storing one row per CDR3 protein. Among 300,000 to 350,000 distinct CDR3 sequences listed, approximately 6.3% were seen once. Time point given: patch test 1, 2 weeks after DPC sensitization. Treatment noted: therapeutic diphenylcyclopropenone sensitization with weekly scalp DPC. This sequence was found in a woman under 30 with alopecia areata. Some clones in this sample may be carry-over from other donors' samples. Sequencing was performed on whole blood, taken in connection with sensitization to the hapten diphenylcyclopropenone (DPC).

For the CDR3, the DNA is TGCAGCGTTGAACGGGAAATGAGTGAAGCTTTCTTT. Translation gives CSVEREMSEAFF. The chain uses TRBV29-1 and TRBJ1-1; the D is unclear. Germline V gene sequence: CDR1 SQVTM, CDR2 ANQGSEA. V gave up 2 bases and J gave up 7 bases, with 11 bases separating them. The CDR3 loop spans 12 amino acids. The whole variable domain, filled in from reference TRBV29-1 and TRBJ1-1, reads SAVISQKPSRDICQRGTSLTIQCQVDSQVTMMFWYRQQPGQSLTLIATANQGSEATYESGFVIDKFPISRPNLTFSTLTVSNMSPEDSSIYLCSVEREMSEAFFGQGTRLTVV.